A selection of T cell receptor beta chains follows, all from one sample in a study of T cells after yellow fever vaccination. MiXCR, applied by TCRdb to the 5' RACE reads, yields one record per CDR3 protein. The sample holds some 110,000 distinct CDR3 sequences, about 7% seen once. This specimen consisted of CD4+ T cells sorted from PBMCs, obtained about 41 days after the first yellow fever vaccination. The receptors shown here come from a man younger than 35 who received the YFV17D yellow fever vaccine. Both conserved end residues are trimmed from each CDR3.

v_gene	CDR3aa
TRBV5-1	ASSLALRPRAETQY
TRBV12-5	ASATWRGYGYT
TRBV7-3	ASSLLRGGELF
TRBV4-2	ASSQGTGEFYT
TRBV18	ASSPPGQSSYNEQF
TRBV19	ASREAVSFGPQH
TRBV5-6	ASSFVNYEQY
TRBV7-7	ASSFQWGLGETQY
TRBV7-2	ASSLAPGSLSSYNSPLH
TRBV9	ASSRGGTDTQY
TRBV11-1	ASSPWGRGTYEQY
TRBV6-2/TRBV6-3	ASSYSGGDSYEQY
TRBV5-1	ASSLRGYYGYT
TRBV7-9	ASSLRQGAPNSPLH
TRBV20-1	SASSGSQETQY
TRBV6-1	ASRRTAASTDTQY
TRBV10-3	AISDRETQY
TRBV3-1	ASSQDVYAQQY
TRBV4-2	ASSQGAGGYNEQF
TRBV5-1	ASKLGGVFGVDTQY
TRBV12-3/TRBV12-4	ASSLVTGGGIQY
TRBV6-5	ASSYSAGVYNEQF
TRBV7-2	ASAPQPVDQPQH
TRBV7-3	ASSLHALGGQDTQY
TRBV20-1	SVDLAGGGTDTQY
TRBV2	ASATDTDTGELF
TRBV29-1	SGLAPRQGVSETQY
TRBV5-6	ASSPGQGELF
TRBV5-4	ASSSDAANVLT
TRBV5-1	ASSLERGEQF
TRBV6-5	ASSYSQRTSDGEQY
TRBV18	ASSPRAVMNTEAF
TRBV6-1	ASSERGITQPQH
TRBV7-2	ASSFLSRGYSEQF
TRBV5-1	ASSLARGVISTDTQY
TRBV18	ASSPAGTGSGNTIY
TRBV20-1	SARESTDTQY
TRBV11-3	ASSLSENNEQF
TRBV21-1	ASSRPLGETQY
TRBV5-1	ASSPTRGLATETQY
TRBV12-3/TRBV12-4	ASSLNGRNSPLH
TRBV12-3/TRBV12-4	ASSLREKAF
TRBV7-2	ASSPRFQVITDTQY
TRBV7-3	ASSERAGSSTDTQY
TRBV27	ASSKLGTSQNIQY
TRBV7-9	ASSLDWGYEQY
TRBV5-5	ASSPAGGRTDTQY
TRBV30	AWGNREEAF
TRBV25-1	ASSEPGQGNIQY